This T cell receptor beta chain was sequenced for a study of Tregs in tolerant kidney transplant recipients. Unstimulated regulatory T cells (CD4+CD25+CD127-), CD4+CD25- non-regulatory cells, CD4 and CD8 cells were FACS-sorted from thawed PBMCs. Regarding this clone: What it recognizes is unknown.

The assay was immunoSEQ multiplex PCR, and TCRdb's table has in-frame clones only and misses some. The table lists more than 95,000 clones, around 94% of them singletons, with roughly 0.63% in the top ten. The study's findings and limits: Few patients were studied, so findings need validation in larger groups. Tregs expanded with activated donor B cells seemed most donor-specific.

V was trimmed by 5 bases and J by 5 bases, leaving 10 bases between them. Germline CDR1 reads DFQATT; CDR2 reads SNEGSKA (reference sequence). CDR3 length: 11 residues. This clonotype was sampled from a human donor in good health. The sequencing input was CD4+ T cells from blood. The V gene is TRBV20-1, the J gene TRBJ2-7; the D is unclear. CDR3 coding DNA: TGCAGTGCTCCCCGCCGGGACGAGCAGTACTTC. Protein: CSAPRRDEQYF.